The 11 T cell receptor beta chains presented below share a single source sample, sequenced in a study of blood T cell repertoires in COVID-19. Repertoires were generated with immunoSEQ multiplex PCR, while TCRdb's copy carries only in-frame clones and drops some. The repertoire holds 300,000 to 500,000 clones, with roughly 87% as singletons. Sequenced: PBMCs or T cells enriched from blood (not recorded which). These TCRs come from a woman aged 40 to 50 with acute COVID-19.

V is TRBV19 and J is TRBJ2-7; TRBD1 aligns across 11 bases. The CDR3 is 14 amino acids. Germline V gene lookup returns CDR1 LNHDA and CDR2 SQIVND (reference sequence). The junction had 5 bases not matched to a gene; V was cut back by 3 bases and J by 7 bases. CDR3: CASSIVDRGQEQYF. As DNA, the CDR3 is TGTGCCAGTAGTATCGTGGACAGGGGGCAAGAGCAGTACTTC.

The chain has TRBV2 and TRBJ1-2; possibly TRBD1 for D (6 bases). Germline-derived CDR1 and CDR2 are SNHLY and FYNNEI. V was shortened by 6 bases and J by 6 bases, with 14 bases between the two germline ends. This CDR3 comprises 13 residues. Here the CDR3 DNA reads TGTGCCAGCAGCCCACAGGGAAGTGATGGCTACACCTTC. It specifies CASSPQGSDGYTF. The variable domain in full, completed from reference TRBV2 and TRBJ1-2, reads EPEVTQTPSHQVTQMGQEVILRCVPISNHLYFYWYRQILGQKVEFLVSFYNNEISEKSEIFDDQFSVERPDGSNFTLKIRSTKLEDSAMYFCASSPQGSDGYTFGSGTRLTVV.

The chain has TRBV18 and TRBJ2-7; possible D gene TRBD1, 6 bases. V was clipped by 3 bases and J by 3 bases, with 12 bases between them. The germline gives CDR1 KGHSH, CDR2 LQKENI. The CDR3 spans 14 residues. The CDR3 DNA is TGTGCCAGCTCACCGGGGGCTACGGGCTACGAGCAGTACTTC. It specifies CASSPGATGYEQYF.

The chain combines TRBV5-6 with TRBJ1-3, with no clear D. V was cut by 0 bases and J by 3 bases, with 10 bases left in between. Germline V gene lookup returns CDR1 SGHDT and CDR2 YYEEEE. The CDR3 spans 15 residues. The CDR3 here is CASSLGATLGNTIYF. The CDR3 DNA follows: TGTGCCAGCAGCTTGGGGGCAACACTTGGAAACACCATATATTTT. Using reference TRBV5-6 and TRBJ1-3 for the parts outside the CDR3, the full variable domain is DAGVTQSPTHLIKTRGQQVTLRCSPKSGHDTVSWYQQALGQGPQFIFQYYEEEERQRGNFPDRFSGHQFPNYSSELNVNALLLGDSALYLCASSLGATLGNTIYFGEGSWLTVV.

This clone showed up many times. Other DNA sequences in the same sample also yield this CDR3. The chain carries TRBV29-1 and TRBJ1-1; no firm D call. From germline, CDR1 is SQVTM and CDR2 ANQGSEA. The CDR3 has 12 amino acids. Between the trimmed V and J ends, which lost 6 bases and 4 bases, there was a span of 12 bases. CDR3 bases: TGCAGCGTGCGGCGGGCGGGCACTGAAGCTTTCTTT. It translates to CSVRRAGTEAFF. Together with reference TRBV29-1 and TRBJ1-1, the CDR3 gives the full variable domain: SAVISQKPSRDICQRGTSLTIQCQVDSQVTMMFWYRQQPGQSLTLIATANQGSEATYESGFVIDKFPISRPNLTFSTLTVSNMSPEDSSIYLCSVRRAGTEAFFGQGTRLTVV.

V and J are TRBV9 and TRBJ2-1, with D unresolved. This CDR3 comprises 14 residues. V was clipped by 0 bases and J by 0 bases, with 4 bases between them. The germline V gene has CDR1 SGDLS and CDR2 YYNGEE. The CDR3 loop is CASSVDISYNEQFF. Here the CDR3 DNA reads TGTGCCAGCAGCGTAGATATCTCCTACAATGAGCAGTTCTTC. Full variable domain (missing parts from reference TRBV9 and TRBJ2-1): DSGVTQTPKHLITATGQRVTLRCSPRSGDLSVYWYQQSLDQGLQFLIQYYNGEERAKGNILERFSAQQFPDLHSELNLSSLELGDSALYFCASSVDISYNEQFFGPGTRLTVL.

V gene TRBV4-1 combines with J gene TRBJ2-2, with 7 bases matching TRBD1. Germline-derived CDR1 and CDR2 are MGHRA and YSYEKL. Unmatched junction bases numbered 0, after V lost 4 bases and J lost 4 bases. The CDR3 has 13 residues. The chain's CDR3 is CASSRDSTGELFF. DNA for the CDR3: TGCGCCAGCAGCCGGGACAGCACCGGGGAGCTGTTTTTT.

V usage is TRBV29-1 and J usage is TRBJ1-2; the D gene is possibly TRBD1 (6 bases). Trimming took 5 bases from V and 2 from J, leaving 12 bases between them. Germline V gene sequence: CDR1 SQVTM, CDR2 ANQGSEA. This CDR3 contains 13 residues. As DNA, the CDR3 is TGCAGCGTTATAAAGACAGGAAACTATGGCTACACCTTC. Its protein is CSVIKTGNYGYTF.

The rearrangement links TRBV29-1 to TRBJ1-4; D remains ambiguous. The CDR3 runs to 11 residues. Trimming cost V 2 bases and J 11 bases, with 9 bases left between them. The V gene's germline CDR1 is SQVTM and CDR2 ANQGSEA. For the CDR3, the DNA is TGCAGCGTTGAAACCCAGGCCAAACTGTTTTTT. Residues: CSVETQAKLFF.

The gene calls are TRBV10-3 and TRBJ2-7; D remains ambiguous. The germline V gene encodes CDR1 ENHRY and CDR2 SYGVKD. Trimming stripped 3 bases from V and 1 base from J, with 7 bases between. The CDR3 totals 13 residues. The CDR3 is CAISDEESYEQYF. The CDR3 coding sequence is TGTGCCATCAGTGATGAGGAATCCTACGAGCAGTACTTC.

The gene calls are TRBV3-1 (or the pseudogene TRBV3-2) and TRBJ2-3, with D possibly being TRBD2 (5 bases). The CDR3 consists of 14 residues. The ends were cut back, 2 bases at V and 3 bases at J, with 9 bases in the middle. Germline V gene sequence: CDR1 LGHDT, CDR2 YNNKEL (reference sequence). DNA of the CDR3: TGTGCCAGCAGCCAAACTAGTCTGACAGATACGCAGTATTTT. Translation gives CASSQTSLTDTQYF.